This T cell receptor (beta chain) was obtained from a study of blood T cell repertoires in COVID-19. As handled by the study authors: Estimation of nucleated cell counts relied on the amplification of reference gene primers. Sequencing was performed with immunoSEQ multiplex PCR; in TCRdb, only in-frame clones are kept and a portion is missing. The DNA gave D and trimming, while V, J and clone size come from that table. The table includes around 250,000 clones, approximately 85% detected once. Participant age was about 18 to 95 years, and participants resided in roughly 25 US areas. The CDR3 contains 16 residues. The V and J ends lost 0 bases and 2 bases respectively, with 13 bases between them. Germline V CDR1 and CDR2: ENHRY, SYGVKD.

The specimen was PBMCs or T cells enriched from blood (not recorded which). The TCR comes from a woman aged 45-65 years who had recovered from COVID-19. The chain links TRBV10-3 to TRBJ1-1; possibly TRBD1 for D (5 bases). The CDR3 sequence: CAISESRGHQNTEAFF. The CDR3, as DNA: TGTGCCATCAGTGAGTCGCGCGGACACCAAAACACTGAAGCTTTCTTT.